The 14 T cell receptor beta chains reported below all come from one sample, sequenced in a study of blood T cell repertoires in COVID-19 (dated by TCRdb to about 2020). The library was generated by the immunoSEQ multiplex PCR assay. TCRdb's version of the immuneACCESS table is confined to in-frame rearrangements and falls short of the full clone set. An unresolved V gene accounts for under half of the shortfall where checked; the remainder is of unknown origin. This sample has about 330,000 clones in its table, and over 75% of those were observed once. The ten largest make up over 4% of the sample. Sequencing was carried out using PBMCs or T cells enriched from blood (not recorded which). These TCRs come from a woman in her twenties or thirties who had recovered from COVID-19.

This rearrangement joins TRBV24-1 to TRBJ1-2; TRBD1 matches at 7 bases. The CDR3 consists of 14 residues. CDR1 is KGHDR, CDR2 SFDVKD, per germline. The V and J ends lost 2 bases and 8 bases, in that order; junction bases with no gene match: 7. Written as DNA, the CDR3 is TGTGCCACCAGTGATTCACAGGGGTTTGGAGGCTACACCTTC. Its translation is CATSDSQGFGGYTF.

The chain uses TRBV5-1 and TRBJ1-1; D is uncertain. Germline V CDR1 and CDR2: SGHRS, YFSETQ. V was clipped by 4 bases and J by 1 base, with 8 bases between them. The CDR3 has 13 amino acids. CDR3 residues: CASSIAGNTEAFF. As DNA, the CDR3 is TGCGCCAGCAGCATCGCCGGGAACACTGAAGCTTTCTTT.

This sequence joins TRBV4-1 and TRBJ2-1; 15 bases map to TRBD2. Germline trimming cut 3 bases from V and 0 bases from J; bases unmatched to any gene: 9. Germline lookup yields CDR1 MGHRA and CDR2 YSYEKL. The CDR3 is 20 residues long. CDR3 region: CASSHPGLAGGSDSYNEQFF. DNA of the CDR3: TGCGCCAGCAGCCACCCGGGACTAGCGGGGGGCTCTGACTCCTACAATGAGCAGTTCTTC.

The chain links TRBV5-8 to TRBJ2-1; 10 bases are a match to TRBD2. The ends lost 4 bases at V and 3 bases at J; junction bases unmatched: 10. The CDR3 spans 17 residues. Per the germline V gene, CDR1 is SGHTS and CDR2 is YDEGEE. CDR3 nucleotides: TGTGCCAGCAGCCACCTTAGCGGGGGGCGCCACTACAATGAGCAGTTCTTC. Encoded protein: CASSHLSGGRHYNEQFF.

V usage is TRBV2 and J usage is TRBJ1-2, with TRBD1 as a possible D gene (6 bases). The V and J ends lost 6 bases and 7 bases respectively, with 15 bases between them. The CDR3 consists of 13 residues. CDR1 and CDR2 from the germline V gene are SNHLY and FYNNEI. The CDR3 loop reads CASSPGRGAGYTF. The CDR3 DNA follows: TGTGCCAGCAGCCCAGGGAGGGGGGCTGGCTACACCTTC.

The chain couples TRBV6-4 to TRBJ1-6; D ambiguous. There are 17 residues in the CDR3. With 2 bases removed from V and 4 bases from J, the gap between germline ends came to 15 bases. In germline, CDR1 is MRHNA, CDR2 SNTAGT. The CDR3 reads CASSDRRGEGYNSPLHF. For the CDR3, the DNA is TGTGCCAGCAGTGACCGCCGGGGAGAGGGTTATAATTCACCCCTCCACTTT.

The chain is built from TRBV4-2 and TRBJ1-4; D unclear. V was clipped by 0 bases and J by 5 bases, with 4 bases between them. This CDR3 comprises 13 residues. Germline values: CDR1 LGHNA, CDR2 YNFKEQ. For the CDR3, the DNA is TGTGCCAGCAGCCAAGATCAGAATGAAAAACTGTTTTTT. As protein: CASSQDQNEKLFF.

CDR3 nucleotide sequence: TGTGCCAGCAGTTCCACGGGACAGGGCCACCCCTACGAGCAGTACTTC. This gives the protein CASSSTGQGHPYEQYF. The genes are TRBV6-5 and TRBJ2-7; TRBD1 matches at 9 bases. Germline V lookup: CDR1 MNHEY, CDR2 SVGAGI. The junction had 9 bases not matched to a gene; V was cut back by 4 bases and J by 2 bases. CDR3 length: 16 residues.

The chain combines TRBV2 with TRBJ1-4; 10 positions agree with TRBD1. The CDR3 has 15 amino acids. V lost 6 bases to trimming and J lost 7 bases; unmatched junction nucleotides: 8. CDR1 and CDR2 (germline): SNHLY, FYNNEI. DNA for the CDR3: TGTGCCAGCAGACTTGGGACAGGGGCCCCTGAAAAACTGTTTTTT. This gives the protein CASRLGTGAPEKLFF.

The chain recombines TRBV16 with TRBJ2-1; 7 positions agree with TRBD2. CDR1 KGHSY and CDR2 FQNENV come from the germline V gene. V lost 4 bases to trimming and J lost 6 bases; unmatched junction nucleotides: 6. There are 14 residues in the CDR3. The CDR3, as DNA: TGTGCCAGCAGCCCAGGCCCGGGAGGCAATGAGCAGTTCTTC. Its translation: CASSPGPGGNEQFF. The full variable domain, completed using reference TRBV16 and TRBJ2-1, is GEEVAQTPKHLVRGEGQKAKLYCAPIKGHSYVFWYQQVLKNEFKFLISFQNENVFDETGMPKERFSAKCLPNSPCSLEIQATKLEDSAVYFCASSPGPGGNEQFFGPGTRLTVL.

This chain connects TRBV6-2 or TRBV6-3 to TRBJ1-2; 7 bases fit TRBD1. The CDR3 is made up of 13 amino acids. V gave up 6 bases and J gave up 3 bases; unmatched junction bases: 4. Germline values: CDR1 MNHEY, CDR2 SVGEGT. The CDR3 DNA reads as TGTGCCAGCAGCCTTGGGACAGACTATGGCTACACCTTC. It specifies CASSLGTDYGYTF.

The chain couples TRBV25-1 to TRBJ1-2, with TRBD1 matching 9 bases. Germline CDR1 and CDR2: MGHDK and SYGVNS. The CDR3 is 14 amino acids. V trimming: 7 bases; J trimming: 4 bases; junction bases outside the gene matches: 7. CDR3 in amino acids: CASTGTGRRYGYTF. The CDR3 DNA sequence: TGTGCCAGCACGGGGACAGGGCGCCGCTATGGCTACACCTTC.

The chain carries TRBV9 and TRBJ1-2; TRBD1 agrees at 10 bases. Germline lookup yields CDR1 SGDLS and CDR2 YYNGEE. The CDR3 covers 14 residues. The V gene end was trimmed by 3 bases and the J gene end by 4 bases; junction bases not matched to a gene: 3. CDR3 DNA: TGTGCCAGCAGCGGGGGACAGGGGCCCTATGGCTACACCTTC. This sequence encodes CASSGGQGPYGYTF.

The rearrangement links TRBV6-5 to TRBJ1-2; the D gene is possibly TRBD1 (5 bases). With 0 bases removed from V and 4 bases from J, the gap between germline ends came to 9 bases. CDR3 size: 14 residues. Germline-derived CDR1 and CDR2 are MNHEY and SVGAGI. Written as DNA, the CDR3 is TGTGCCAGCAGTTACTCCGCGGGGGTCTATGGCTACACCTTC. Its translation: CASSYSAGVYGYTF.